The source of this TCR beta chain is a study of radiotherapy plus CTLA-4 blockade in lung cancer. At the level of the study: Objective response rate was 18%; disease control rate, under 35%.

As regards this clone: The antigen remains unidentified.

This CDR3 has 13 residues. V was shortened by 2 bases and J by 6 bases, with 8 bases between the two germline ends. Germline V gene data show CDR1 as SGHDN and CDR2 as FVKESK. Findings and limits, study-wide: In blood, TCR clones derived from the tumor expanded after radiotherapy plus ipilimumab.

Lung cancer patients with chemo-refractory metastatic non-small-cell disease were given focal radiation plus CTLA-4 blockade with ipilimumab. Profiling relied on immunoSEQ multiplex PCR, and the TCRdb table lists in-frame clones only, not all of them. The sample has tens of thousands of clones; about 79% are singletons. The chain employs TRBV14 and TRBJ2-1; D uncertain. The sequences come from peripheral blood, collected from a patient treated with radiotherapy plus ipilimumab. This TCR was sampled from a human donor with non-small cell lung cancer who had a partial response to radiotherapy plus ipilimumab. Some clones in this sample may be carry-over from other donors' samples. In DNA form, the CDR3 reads TGTGCCAGCAGCCAACTAGGTACCAATGAGCAGTTCTTC. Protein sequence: CASSQLGTNEQFF.